This is a list of T cell receptor beta chains from one sample in a study of shared clonotypes between healthy human individuals. Sequenced by immunoSEQ multiplex PCR; TCRdb stores in-frame clones only, minus some. The table lists just over 2,000,000 clones, 90% to 95% of them singletons. Specimen: naive CD4+ T cells sorted from blood. All receptors come from a man in his late teens or twenties in good health. Both conserved end residues are part of each CDR3. A D gene is named only where the DNA matches it firmly. Some rows mark clone size as missing; the rest say once, few, many or name a class of expanded clone.

j_call	clone_size	v_call	d_call	cdr3_aa	cdr3_nt
TRBJ1-2	.	TRBV27	.	CASSALGLGGESGGYTF	TGTGCCAGCAGTGCACTGGGTCTCGGGGGCGAGTCAGGGGGCTACACCTTC
TRBJ2-7	.	TRBV5-1	.	CASSDLLVGEQYF	TGCGCCAGCAGCGACTTACTAGTTGGCGAGCAGTACTTC
TRBJ2-3	.	TRBV29-1	.	CSVVSTAPDTQYF	TGCAGCGTTGTCTCTACAGCTCCAGATACGCAGTATTTT
TRBJ2-1	.	TRBV28	.	CASSKGGFMGEQFF	TGTGCCAGCAGCAAAGGCGGATTTATGGGTGAGCAGTTCTTC
TRBJ2-7	.	TRBV20-1	.	CSAPSLFKQYF	TGCAGTGCGCCGAGCCTTTTCAAGCAGTACTTC
TRBJ2-5	.	TRBV12-1	.	CASSALVPAKETQYF	TGTGCCAGCAGCGCGCTAGTCCCAGCCAAAGAGACCCAGTACTTC
TRBJ2-7	once	TRBV5-5	.	CASSLLDQGNSYEQYF	TGTGCCAGCAGCTTGCTGGACCAGGGAAACTCCTACGAGCAGTACTTC
TRBJ1-1	.	TRBV5-1	.	CASGGPSNTEAFF	TGCGCCAGCGGGGGGCCCTCGAACACTGAAGCTTTCTTT
TRBJ1-2	.	TRBV7-2	TRBD1	CASPLARRDRVHGYTF	TGTGCCAGCCCACTCGCTCGCCGGGACAGGGTACACGGCTACACCTTC
TRBJ1-2	.	TRBV4-3	.	CASSHDRIYGYTF	TGCGCCAGCAGCCATGACAGGATTTATGGCTACACCTTC
TRBJ2-7	.	TRBV4-1	.	CASRMTGNSYEQYF	TGCGCCAGCCGGATGACTGGCAACTCCTACGAGCAGTACTTC
TRBJ1-3	.	TRBV9	TRBD1	CASSVDPLTGMSDF	TGTGCCAGCAGCGTAGACCCCCTGACAGGGATGTCTGATTTT
TRBJ2-2	once	TRBV6-6	.	CASSYVGRTNTGELFF	TGTGCCAGCAGTTACGTTGGACGCACGAACACCGGGGAGCTGTTTTTT
TRBJ2-1	once	TRBV5-1	TRBD1	CASSLHRGDYEQFF	TGCGCCAGCAGCCTTCACAGGGGAGATTATGAGCAGTTCTTC
TRBJ2-5	.	TRBV5-6	.	CASRLVESGTQYF	TGTGCCAGCAGGTTGGTCGAGAGCGGGACCCAGTACTTC
TRBJ1-6	.	TRBV5-5	TRBD1	CASSVYAATGIDNSPLHF	TGTGCCAGCAGCGTGTACGCTGCGACAGGGATTGACAATTCACCCCTCCACTTT
TRBJ1-5	.	TRBV4-3	TRBD1	CASSQRQGAQPQHF	TGCGCCAGCAGCCAACGACAGGGCGCTCAGCCCCAGCATTTT
TRBJ2-3	.	TRBV7-7	TRBD2	CANFRRAGTSTDTQYF	TGTGCTAATTTCCGGAGAGCGGGAACTAGCACAGATACGCAGTATTTT
TRBJ2-7	.	TRBV11-2	.	CASSSSSAANYEQYF	TGTGCCAGCAGCTCATCCTCAGCAGCTAACTACGAGCAGTACTTC
TRBJ2-3	.	TRBV7-2	.	CASRGTGDTQYF	TGTGCCAGCAGAGGGACGGGGGATACGCAGTATTTT
TRBJ1-1	once	TRBV27	.	CASSLAQGNTEAFF	TGTGCCAGCAGTCTCGCACAGGGTAACACTGAAGCTTTCTTT
TRBJ1-2	.	TRBV5-6	.	CASSGGPYPGGYTF	TGTGCCAGCAGCGGGGGACCATACCCCGGCGGCTACACCTTC
TRBJ2-6	.	TRBV18	.	CASSPDSGGANVLTF	TGTGCCAGCTCCCCCGACAGTGGTGGGGCCAACGTCCTGACTTTC
TRBJ1-2	once	TRBV6-5	TRBD1	CASSRDSSNYGYTF	TGTGCCAGCAGCCGGGACAGCTCTAACTATGGCTACACCTTC
TRBJ1-5	once	TRBV4-1	.	CASSQGSSNQPQHF	TGCGCCAGCAGCCAAGGGTCTAGCAATCAGCCCCAGCATTTT